The 10 T cell receptor beta chains given below trace back to one sample, sequenced in a study of Ad26.COV2.S vaccination and SARS-CoV-2 variants. The treatment is: 15 to 20 received Ad26.COV2.S at low or high dose, single or two shots; 5 received placebo; per-sample allocation not given. Following the first vaccine or placebo injection, samples were taken on day 63. The data were produced by immunoSEQ multiplex PCR, yet TCRdb's version contains in-frame clones alone and is incomplete. The data contain 350,000 to 400,000 clones, about nine tenths of them singletons. This specimen consisted of peripheral blood, obtained in a trial of Ad26.COV2.S vaccine versus placebo. These receptors all stem from a person between 18 and 59 years old who received the Ad26.COV2.S COVID-19 vaccine or a placebo.

The rearrangement uses TRBV12-5 and TRBJ2-3, with TRBD2 identical over 10 bases. CDR1 is LGHNT and CDR2 is FRNRAP in the germline V gene. The CDR3 has 16 amino acids. The ends lost 4 bases at V and 5 bases at J; junction bases unmatched: 9. Written as DNA, the CDR3 is TGTGCTAGTGGTTCAACAGCGGGGGGGTCGGAAGATACGCAGTATTTT. It translates to CASGSTAGGSEDTQYF.

The V call is TRBV10-2, the J call TRBJ1-6; D uncertain. The germline V and J ends were trimmed by 4 bases and 14 bases, with 15 bases remaining between them. Germline loops: CDR1 WSHSY, CDR2 SAAADI. The length of the CDR3 is 13 residues. This CDR3 reads CASSVLGLGALHF. DNA of the CDR3: TGCGCCAGCAGTGTTTTAGGGCTAGGAGCCCTCCACTTT.

This chain uses TRBV19 with TRBJ1-4; 8 nucleotides align to TRBD1. The CDR3 spans 12 residues. V lost 8 bases to trimming and J lost 8 bases; unmatched junction nucleotides: 4. The germline gives CDR1 LNHDA, CDR2 SQIVND (reference sequence). CDR3 sequence reads: CASARGREKLFF. For the CDR3, the DNA is TGTGCCAGTGCCAGGGGGCGGGAAAAACTGTTTTTT.

The chain uses TRBV5-6 and TRBJ2-7; D may be TRBD2 (5 bases). Germline CDR1 reads SGHDT; CDR2 reads YYEEEE. V was trimmed by 4 bases and J by 5 bases, leaving 13 bases between them. This CDR3 has 13 residues. The CDR3 DNA is TGTGCCAGCAGCGCCGGGATGAGGGACGAGCAGTACTTC. This codes for CASSAGMRDEQYF.

The chain uses TRBV19 and TRBJ1-2, with 7 bases fitting TRBD1. The V segment lost 6 bases and the J segment 10 bases; nucleotides outside the gene matches: 5. Germline-derived CDR1 and CDR2 are LNHDA and SQIVND (reference sequence). The length of the CDR3 is 11 residues. The CDR3 spells CASRTGIAYTF. The CDR3 nucleotides are TGTGCCAGTAGGACAGGGATCGCCTACACCTTC. The full variable domain, completed using reference TRBV19 and TRBJ1-2, is DGGITQSPKYLFRKEGQNVTLSCEQNLNHDAMYWYRQDPGQGLRLIYYSQIVNDFQKGDIAEGYSVSREKKESFPLTVTSAQKNPTAFYLCASRTGIAYTFGSGTRLTVV.

With respect to this clone: This sample also contains other DNA sequences that code for the same CDR3. The chain has TRBV5-5 and TRBJ1-1; no reliable D call. The CDR3 has 12 amino acids. CDR1 is SGHKS and CDR2 is YYEKEE in the germline V gene (reference sequence). V was pared by 1 base and J by 4 bases, with 5 bases between. The CDR3 reads CASSLQVTEAFF. The CDR3 DNA follows: TGTGCCAGCAGCTTGCAAGTCACTGAAGCTTTCTTT.

With respect to this clone: Within the sample, other DNA sequences also encode this same CDR3. CDR3 sequence reads: CASSLGQNNYGYTF. In DNA form, the CDR3 reads TGTGCCAGCAGCCTGGGACAGAACAACTATGGCTACACCTTC. The chain combines TRBV7-2 with TRBJ1-2; 7 nucleotides match TRBD1. The CDR3 contains 14 residues. Germline-derived CDR1 and CDR2 are SGHTA and FQGNSA. Trimming removed 5 bases from V and 2 bases from J; junction bases left unmatched: 5.

This chain links TRBV2 with TRBJ2-5; no clear D. The CDR3 is 14 residues long. The germline CDR1 and CDR2 sequences are SNHLY and FYNNEI. V lost 7 bases and J 2 bases, leaving 14 bases between the germline ends. The DNA of the CDR3 is TGTGCCAGCAACCCTAACCTGATACAAGAGACCCAGTACTTC. As protein: CASNPNLIQETQYF.

With regard to this clone: Relative to the germline gene, one junction end is altered; a read error may explain this. J is TRBJ2-7 and V is TRBV12-3 or TRBV12-4; TRBD1 aligns across 9 bases. The CDR3 runs 11 residues. The CDR3 loop reads CASSSGQGKVF. CDR3 DNA sequence: TGTGCCAGCAGTTCCGGACAGGGGAAGGTCTTC.

This rearrangement joins TRBV6-5 to TRBJ2-5, with D unclear. Trimming shortened V by 4 bases and J by 5 bases, and 8 bases separated the two germline ends. CDR3 length: 12 amino acids. Germline V gives CDR1 MNHEY, CDR2 SVGAGI. CDR3 sequence: CASSSFDETQYF. CDR3 DNA: TGTGCCAGCAGTTCCTTCGATGAGACCCAGTACTTC.